Listed here is a single T cell receptor beta chain. Time point indicated: baseline, week 1 (first vaccination visit). Treatment: pre-vaccination baseline after standard-of-care therapy. New WHO grade 3 or 4 IDH1-mutant, ATRX-lost astrocytomas were present in all donors. The source of the sample is a study of a mutant IDH1 vaccine in newly diagnosed glioma. For the study at large: Receipt of radiotherapy, temozolomide, or both preceded the study, and most received both.

CDR3 length: 12 residues. V was cut by 5 bases and J by 3 bases, with 7 bases left in between. CDR1 is KGHSH and CDR2 is LQKENI in the germline V gene. Produced via immunoSEQ multiplex PCR; TCRdb's table is partial and in-frame only. The sample carries about 50,000 clones, about nine tenths recorded once. The receptor was isolated from a middle-aged man with glioma. Sequenced material: PBMCs, taken from a glioma patient treated with radiotherapy, temozolomide or both. This sequence joins TRBV18 and TRBJ2-5; no definite D call. The DNA for the CDR3 is TGTGCCAGCTCAATTCGAAAAGAGACCCAGTACTTC. This gives the protein CASSIRKETQYF.